Here is one T cell receptor beta chain with its context. Its antigen is not identified. Drawing of peripheral blood yielded roughly 10 milliliters from each donor. The CDR3 runs to 13 residues. The germline V gene has CDR1 LNHDA and CDR2 SQIVND (reference sequence). Trimming cost V 7 bases and J 1 base, with 10 bases left between them. The data stem from a study of blood T cells in healthy people across ages. A second PCR, run for about 6 to 12 cycles, used a sample-barcoded 5' primer plus a J-beta primer mix. TCRdb fed the 5' RACE reads into MiXCR, producing one record per CDR3 protein. The sample has hundreds of thousands of distinct CDR3 sequences, over 20% seen once. Findings and limits, study-wide: Per million T cells, TCR beta diversity dropped roughly linearly as age increased. Donors of long life had a larger count of naive CD4+ cells and greater diversity than aged donors.

The receptor comes from a man in his 70s in good health. The chain combines TRBV19 with TRBJ1-1; D may be TRBD1 (5 bases). The sequenced material came from blood. CDR3 DNA sequence: TGTGCCAGTAACCAGGGCGGGAACACTGAAGCTTTCTTT. This gives the protein CASNQGGNTEAFF.